The 17 T cell receptor beta chains reported below all come from one sample, sequenced in a study of blood T cell repertoires in COVID-19. Here immunoSEQ multiplex PCR was the method, and the copy in TCRdb shows in-frame clones only, minus some. The table shows some 120,000 clones, with around four fifths occurring only once. Sequenced: peripheral blood. All receptors come from a man between 65 and 79 years old with acute or convalescent COVID-19.

This rearrangement joins TRBV20-1 to TRBJ1-1; no clear D gene. CDR1 DFQATT and CDR2 SNEGSKA come from the germline V gene (reference sequence). The CDR3 runs 14 residues. Trimming removed 3 bases from V and 0 bases from J, with 11 bases in between. CDR3 region: CSASNNRLNTEAFF. DNA for the CDR3: TGCAGTGCTAGTAACAACCGCTTGAACACTGAAGCTTTCTTT.

The chain joins TRBV5-6 to TRBJ1-3; D ambiguous. The germline V and J ends were trimmed by 4 bases and 3 bases, with 5 bases remaining between them. CDR3 size: 12 residues. The germline gives CDR1 SGHDT, CDR2 YYEEEE. The CDR3 region is CASSAGGNTIYF. CDR3 in DNA: TGTGCCAGCAGCGCCGGTGGAAACACCATATATTTT.

J is TRBJ2-1 and V is TRBV19; TRBD1 matches at 7 bases. Germline V gene sequence: CDR1 LNHDA, CDR2 SQIVND (reference sequence). V lost 5 bases, J lost 5 bases, and 6 bases stayed unmatched. CDR3 length: 14 residues. CDR3 loop: CASSPGTENNEQFF. CDR3 nucleotide sequence: TGTGCCAGTAGTCCAGGGACAGAGAACAATGAGCAGTTCTTC.

This clone was seen more than once but under ten times. The chain links TRBV2 to TRBJ1-1; 10 bases align to TRBD1. J gave up 5 bases and V 7 bases, and 4 bases lay outside the gene matches. The CDR3 consists of 13 residues. Germline V gene sequence: CDR1 SNHLY, CDR2 FYNNEI. In nucleotides, the CDR3 is TGTGCCAGCACCCGACAGGGGGCAACTGAAGCTTTCTTT. Protein: CASTRQGATEAFF.

This clone was picked up a small number of times. The rearrangement uses TRBV7-9 and TRBJ2-2; tentative D call: TRBD1 (5 bases). V lost 0 bases and J 2 bases, leaving 7 bases between the germline ends. Germline V lookup: CDR1 SEHNR, CDR2 FQNEAQ (reference sequence). CDR3 size: 15 residues. CDR3 region: CASSLAQGNTGELFF. CDR3 DNA sequence: TGTGCCAGCAGCTTAGCCCAGGGAAACACCGGGGAGCTGTTTTTT. Combining the CDR3 with reference TRBV7-9 and TRBJ2-2 gives the whole variable domain DTGVSQNPRHKITKRGQNVTFRCDPISEHNRLYWYRQTLGQGPEFLTYFQNEAQLEKSRLLSDRFSAERPKGSFSTLEIQRTEQGDSAMYLCASSLAQGNTGELFFGEGSRLTVL.

V is TRBV10-3 and J is TRBJ2-2; 10 bases match TRBD2. The CDR3 totals 16 residues. The trim removed 11 bases at V and 2 bases at J, leaving 11 bases unmatched. Germline assignment: CDR1 ENHRY and CDR2 SYGVKD. CDR3 loop: CALRTIAGGNTGELFF. CDR3 nucleotide sequence: TGTGCCCTCCGCACAATAGCGGGGGGCAACACCGGGGAGCTGTTTTTT.

The genes are TRBV19 and TRBJ1-1; D is perhaps TRBD1 (6 bases). The CDR3 is made up of 15 amino acids. With 6 bases removed from V and 1 base from J, the gap between germline ends came to 15 bases. Germline CDR1 reads LNHDA; CDR2 reads SQIVND (reference sequence). The CDR3 DNA reads TGTGCCAGTAGCCGTGGGACATTAGGGAACACTGAAGCTTTCTTT. It yields the protein CASSRGTLGNTEAFF. Full variable domain (rest looked up from reference TRBV19 and TRBJ1-1): DGGITQSPKYLFRKEGQNVTLSCEQNLNHDAMYWYRQDPGQGLRLIYYSQIVNDFQKGDIAEGYSVSREKKESFPLTVTSAQKNPTAFYLCASSRGTLGNTEAFFGQGTRLTVV.

This CDR3 reads CAWSVGGSNYGYTF. In DNA, the CDR3 is TGTGCCTGGAGTGTAGGGGGTTCTAACTATGGCTACACCTTC. This chain joins TRBV30 and TRBJ1-2; a weak D match, TRBD1 (6 bases). V was shortened by 0 bases and J by 0 bases, with 8 bases between the two germline ends. The germline gives CDR1 GTSNPN, CDR2 SVGIG (reference sequence). The CDR3 loop spans 14 amino acids.

The chain recombines TRBV10-3 with TRBJ2-1, with TRBD1 matching 10 bases. CDR1 ENHRY and CDR2 SYGVKD come from the germline V gene. This CDR3 contains 15 residues. With 1 base clipped from V and 7 bases from J, the junction kept 4 bases outside the gene matches. Here the CDR3 DNA reads TGTGCCATCAGTGAGTTAAGACAGGGGGCGAATGAGCAGTTCTTC. It codes for CAISELRQGANEQFF.

The V gene is TRBV28, the J gene TRBJ1-6; D remains ambiguous. Germline CDR1 reads MDHEN; CDR2 reads SYDVKM. Trimming left V 6 bases short and J 6 bases short, with 18 bases between. The CDR3 is 16 residues long. The CDR3 region is CASSLGSQPSNSPLHF. The CDR3 nucleotides are TGTGCCAGCAGCCTGGGGAGTCAGCCTTCTAATTCACCCCTCCACTTT.

The gene calls are TRBV19 and TRBJ2-3; the match to TRBD2 covers 8 bases. Trimming at V came to 9 bases and at J to 6 bases, leaving 11 bases not matched to a gene. Germline values: CDR1 LNHDA, CDR2 SQIVND (reference sequence). The CDR3 length is 14 residues. The chain's CDR3 is CASRMAGGRDTQYF. The DNA for the CDR3 is TGTGCCAGCAGAATGGCGGGGGGCAGGGATACGCAGTATTTT.

The chain employs TRBV9 and TRBJ1-4; maybe TRBD1 (5 bases). CDR1 and CDR2 from the germline V gene are SGDLS and YYNGEE. The V gene lost 3 bases and the J gene lost 5 bases, with 11 bases spanning the gap. The CDR3 has 14 amino acids. The CDR3 loop reads CASSEGSANEKLFF. The CDR3 nucleotides are TGTGCCAGCAGCGAGGGGTCAGCGAATGAAAAACTGTTTTTT.

This chain joins TRBV15 and TRBJ2-7; D might be TRBD1 (6 bases). The CDR3 loop spans 14 amino acids. Per the germline V gene, CDR1 is LNHNV and CDR2 is YYDKDF (reference sequence). V was clipped by 6 bases and J by 2 bases, with 14 bases between them. The DNA of the CDR3 is TGTGCCACCAGTCCCGACAGGTTTGCCTACGAGCAGTACTTC. Its translation is CATSPDRFAYEQYF.

The chain uses TRBV27 and TRBJ1-2; 8 bases are shared with TRBD1. Germline CDR1 and CDR2: MNHEY and SMNVEV (reference sequence). V shed 6 bases and J 6 bases; nucleotides not matched to a gene: 3. This CDR3 region has 12 residues. The CDR3 DNA is TGTGCCAGCAGGGGACAGGAGGATGGCTACACCTTC. It encodes CASRGQEDGYTF.

The V gene is TRBV12-3 or TRBV12-4, the J gene TRBJ1-2, with 11 nucleotides matching TRBD1. Trimming took 8 bases from V and 8 from J; bases not matched to a gene: 7. The CDR3 runs to 13 residues. DNA of the CDR3: TGTGCCAGCGGCGGACAGGGGGCCTTCGGCTACACCTTC. Its translation: CASGGQGAFGYTF.

This rearrangement joins TRBV27 to TRBJ1-2; the D gene is possibly TRBD1 (5 bases). The CDR3 extends over 14 amino acids. Trimming pared 0 bases from V and 3 bases from J, leaving 8 bases between. Germline CDR1 is MNHEY and CDR2 is SMNVEV (reference sequence). CDR3 nucleotide sequence: TGTGCCAGCAGTTTATCGGGACTCCACTATGGCTACACCTTC. Encoded protein: CASSLSGLHYGYTF.

The V call is TRBV7-9, the J call TRBJ1-3; D possibly corresponds to TRBD1 (6 bases). V lost 3 bases and J lost 4, with 13 bases in between. The CDR3 totals 15 residues. Germline assignment: CDR1 SEHNR and CDR2 FQNEAQ (reference sequence). The CDR3 nucleotides are TGTGCCAGCAGCTTGTTATCGGGACAAGGAAACACCATATATTTT. Translated, it gives CASSLLSGQGNTIYF.